The clone carrying this TCR beta chain was counted ten times or more. Its antigen is not identified. Amplified regions were TCR beta CDR3 sequences from RNA transcripts. Initially, a first-round RT-PCR of the TCR CDR3 employed the HTBI primer set. TCRdb analysed the multiplex PCR reads with MiXCR anew, one entry per CDR3 protein. The profile shows over 250,000 distinct CDR3 sequences, less than 30% of them singletons. The sample is drawn from a study of T cells in Graves' hyperthyroidism and ophthalmopathy. Study-wide findings and caveats: Most clonotypes expanded in the thyroid (above 0.001) were also present in blood.

Patients aged 18 to 65 had newly diagnosed hyperthyroidism of under 2 months' duration. PBMCs came from over 8.5 ml fresh peripheral blood. V was trimmed by 1 base and J by 2 bases, leaving 8 bases between them. The CDR3 is 14 residues long. CDR1 and CDR2 (germline): SNHLY, FYNNEI. The chain is built from TRBV2 and TRBJ1-2; D gene unclear. This TCR derives from a man aged 40-49 years with Graves' hyperthyroidism that later progressed to Graves' ophthalmopathy. Sequenced material: blood. The CDR3: CASSEDRQNYGYTF. In DNA form, the CDR3 reads TGTGCCAGCAGTGAAGATCGGCAGAACTATGGCTACACCTTC.